These 8 T cell receptor beta chains came from one sample sequenced in a study of T cell changes during pregnancy in multiple sclerosis. TCRdb's table, derived via immunoSEQ multiplex PCR, lists solely in-frame clones and lacks some. The sample shows about 100,000 clones, approximately 94% of them seen only once. Specimen: peripheral blood, collected in the second trimester of pregnancy. These receptors came from a female donor with multiple sclerosis, enrolled in a pregnancy study.

CDR3 sequence (DNA): TGTGCCAGCAGTTTGGGCGGGAGCGGGGAGACCCAGTACTTC. Amino acid sequence: CASSLGGSGETQYF. The chain is built from TRBV27 and TRBJ2-5, with 7 bases lining up with TRBD2. The CDR3 consists of 14 residues. Per the germline V gene, CDR1 is MNHEY and CDR2 is SMNVEV (reference sequence). The V segment lost 3 bases and the J segment 5 bases; nucleotides outside the gene matches: 6.

The chain carries TRBV7-9 and TRBJ2-2; perhaps TRBD2 as D (5 bases). V lost 8 bases, J lost 4 bases, and 11 bases lay in between. Looked up from germline, CDR1 is SEHNR and CDR2 is FQNEAQ (reference sequence). CDR3 length equals 13 residues. The CDR3 sequence: CASPRGGTGELFF. In nucleotides, the CDR3 is TGTGCCAGCCCTCGGGGTGGCACCGGGGAGCTGTTTTTT.

The chain joins TRBV2 to TRBJ2-5; 7 positions agree with TRBD2. Losses at the gene ends were 6 bases for V and 2 bases for J; bases not matched to a gene: 12. This CDR3 spans 16 amino acids. CDR1 SNHLY and CDR2 FYNNEI come from the germline V gene. The CDR3 protein is CASSNYGTIKQETQYF. The CDR3 coding sequence is TGTGCCAGCAGCAATTACGGGACTATCAAACAAGAGACCCAGTACTTC.

The chain recombines TRBV7-8 with TRBJ2-7; D gene uncertain. V was pared by 3 bases and J by 1 base, with 4 bases between. This CDR3 comprises 12 residues. The germline V gene encodes CDR1 SGHVS and CDR2 FQNEAQ. Written as DNA, the CDR3 is TGTGCCAGCAGCTTTTTATCCTACGAGCAGTACTTC. The encoded protein is CASSFLSYEQYF.

V gene TRBV6-1 combines with J gene TRBJ1-3; 8 nucleotides agree with TRBD1. Germline values: CDR1 MNHNS, CDR2 SASEGT. The CDR3 runs to 14 residues. The ends lost 6 bases at V and 4 bases at J; junction bases unmatched: 5. CDR3 region: CASRHQGAGNTIYF. The CDR3 nucleotides are TGTGCCAGCAGACACCAGGGGGCAGGAAACACCATATATTTT.

The rearrangement links TRBV5-1 to TRBJ1-1, with D maybe TRBD1 (6 bases). V lost 1 base and J 7 bases, leaving 11 bases between the germline ends. Germline CDR1 reads SGHRS; CDR2 reads YFSETQ. The CDR3 totals 13 residues. As DNA, the CDR3 is TGCGCCAGCAGCTTGCGGGGGGGCAGTGAAGCTTTCTTT. Protein: CASSLRGGSEAFF.

This sequence joins TRBV19 and TRBJ2-1, with 8 positions matching TRBD1. Germline V lookup: CDR1 LNHDA, CDR2 SQIVND (reference sequence). The CDR3 has 13 amino acids. Trimming cost V 5 bases and J 10 bases; bases outside gene matches: 7. CDR3 region: CASSPYPGGEQFF. The CDR3 DNA is TGTGCCAGTAGTCCGTACCCAGGGGGCGAGCAGTTCTTC.

This clone was seen just once. The V call is TRBV5-1, the J call TRBJ2-6; D uncertain. In germline, CDR1 is SGHRS, CDR2 YFSETQ. The CDR3 is 15 residues long. V lost 1 base, J lost 0 bases, and 5 bases lay in between. Written as DNA, the CDR3 is TGCGCCAGCAGCTTGTACAGCTCTGGGGCCAACGTCCTGACTTTC. It yields the protein CASSLYSSGANVLTF.